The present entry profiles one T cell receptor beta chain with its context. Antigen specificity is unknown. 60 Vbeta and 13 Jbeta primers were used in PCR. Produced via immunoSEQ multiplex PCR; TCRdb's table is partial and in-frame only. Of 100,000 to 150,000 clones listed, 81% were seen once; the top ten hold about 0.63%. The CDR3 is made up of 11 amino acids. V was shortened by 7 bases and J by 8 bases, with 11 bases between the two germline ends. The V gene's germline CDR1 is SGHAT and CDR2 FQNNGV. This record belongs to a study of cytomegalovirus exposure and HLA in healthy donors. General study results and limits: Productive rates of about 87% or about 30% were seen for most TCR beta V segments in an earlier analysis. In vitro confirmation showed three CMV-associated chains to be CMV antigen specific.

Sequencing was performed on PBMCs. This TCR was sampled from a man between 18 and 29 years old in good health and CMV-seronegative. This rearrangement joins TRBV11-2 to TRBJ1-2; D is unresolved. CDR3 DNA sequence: TGTGCCAGCAATCAGCAGGAAGGCTACACCTTC. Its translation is CASNQQEGYTF.